Listed below are T cell receptor beta chains from one sample, sequenced in a study of T cell repertoires in cytomegalovirus infection. TCRdb analysed the reads with MiXCR anew, one entry per CDR3 protein. The sample has about 78,000 distinct CDR3 sequences; approximately 39% are singletons. Antigens of these TCRs are unknown. This sample comprised CD8+ T cells from cultured PBMCs, obtained from culture after CMV antigen stimulation. These receptor sequences come from a human donor in good health (CMV status not recorded). Some clones in this sample may be carry-over from other donors' samples. The CDR3 runs from the conserved cysteine through the conserved F or W. A D gene is named only where the DNA matches it firmly. Rows give clone size only sometimes, using once, few, many, or a class for an expanded clone.

D	V	size	J	CDR3	DNA
NA	TRBV6-5	NA	TRBJ1-6	CASSYDGNSYNSPLHF	TGTGCCAGCAGTTACGACGGAAACTCCTATAATTCACCCCTCCACTTT
NA	TRBV11-2	few	TRBJ2-5	CASSLAGPRETQYF	TGTGCCAGCAGCTTAGCGGGGCCCAGAGAGACCCAGTACTTC
NA	TRBV7-4	NA	TRBJ1-1	CASSLAGRNTEAFF	TGTGCCAGCAGCTTAGCGGGCAGGAACACTGAAGCTTTCTTT
TRBD1	TRBV27	few	TRBJ1-2	CASSPIPPDRENGYTF	TGTGCCAGCAGTCCTATACCCCCGGACAGGGAGAATGGCTACACCTTC
TRBD2	TRBV4-1	NA	TRBJ2-4	CASSQEWTSKNIQYF	TGCGCCAGCAGCCAAGAATGGACTAGCAAAAACATTCAGTACTTC
TRBD2	TRBV7-6	few	TRBJ2-6	CASSSTTSGGSGANVLTF	TGTGCCAGCAGCTCCACTACTAGCGGGGGCTCTGGGGCCAACGTCCTGACTTTC
NA	TRBV6-6	NA	TRBJ1-1	CASSSFGNSPNTEAFF	TGTGCCAGCAGTTCCTTCGGTAACTCTCCGAACACTGAAGCTTTCTTT
NA	TRBV7-2	few	TRBJ2-5	CASSLTDGGVGETQYF	TGTGCCAGCAGCCTAACGGATGGGGGTGTAGGCGAGACCCAGTACTTC
NA	TRBV5-1	NA	TRBJ1-1	CASSPPGHYEAFF	TGCGCCAGCAGCCCCCCGGGACATTATGAAGCTTTCTTT
NA	TRBV19	NA	TRBJ2-2	CACWDFKNTGELFF	TGTGCCTGCTGGGACTTTAAAAACACCGGGGAGCTGTTTTTT
TRBD2	TRBV7-6	NA	TRBJ2-1	CASTGGSGGYNEQFF	TGTGCCAGCACGGGGGGTAGCGGGGGGTACAATGAGCAGTTCTTC
NA	TRBV27	NA	TRBJ1-2	CANPTARYGYTF	TGTGCCAATCCGACAGCCCGCTATGGCTACACCTTC
NA	TRBV18	NA	TRBJ1-1	CASVGATEAFF	TGTGCCAGCGTAGGGGCGACTGAAGCTTTCTTT
NA	TRBV4-1	NA	TRBJ1-2	CASSHGTEIYGYTF	TGCGCCAGCAGCCACGGGACGGAGATCTATGGCTACACCTTC
TRBD1	TRBV9	once	TRBJ2-6	CASSVALSPGTGTHSGANVLTF	TGTGCCAGCAGCGTAGCCCTGAGTCCCGGGACAGGGACCCACTCTGGGGCCAACGTCCTGACTTTC
NA	TRBV4-3	few	TRBJ2-3	CASSQEFARGLSTDTQYF	TGCGCCAGCAGCCAAGAATTCGCGAGGGGCCTAAGCACAGATACGCAGTATTTT
NA	TRBV7-2	many	TRBJ1-1	CASSLSAGVSTEAFF	TGTGCCAGCAGCTTATCGGCCGGCGTGAGTACTGAAGCTTTCTTT
TRBD2	TRBV27	few	TRBJ2-3	CASTPAERGGTDTQYF	TGTGCCAGCACCCCCGCTGAGCGGGGAGGCACAGATACGCAGTATTTT
NA	TRBV19	NA	TRBJ2-2	CASSRDRIVVTGELFF	TGTGCCAGTAGTCGAGACAGGATAGTAGTCACCGGGGAGCTGTTTTTT
NA	TRBV7-6	NA	TRBJ2-3	CASSLDPPLDTQYF	TGTGCCAGCAGCTTAGACCCGCCCTTGGATACGCAGTATTTT
NA	TRBV11-2	NA	TRBJ2-3	CASSLDPRPLPRTDTQYF	TGTGCCAGCAGCTTAGATCCTCGGCCCCTACCCCGCACAGATACGCAGTATTTT
NA	TRBV4-1	NA	TRBJ1-6	CASSRNQYNSPLHF	TGCGCCAGCAGCCGGAACCAGTATAATTCACCCCTCCACTTT
TRBD2	TRBV7-8	NA	TRBJ2-7	CASSLAPSLADYEQYF	TGTGCCAGCAGCTTAGCCCCCTCACTAGCGGACTACGAGCAGTACTTC
TRBD1	TRBV27	NA	TRBJ1-3	CASSLVPTGNSGNTIYF	TGTGCCAGCAGTTTGGTGCCGACAGGGAACTCTGGAAACACCATATATTTT
NA	TRBV6-5	NA	TRBJ2-3	CASSYTPADSADTQYF	TGTGCCAGCAGTTACACTCCGGCGGACAGTGCCGATACGCAGTATTTT
NA	TRBV7-9	NA	TRBJ1-1	CASSLEGEAFF	TGTGCCAGCAGCTTAGAGGGTGAAGCTTTCTTT
NA	TRBV7-2	NA	TRBJ2-2	CGRDTNTGELFF	TGTGGACGGGATACGAACACCGGGGAGCTGTTTTTT
NA	TRBV20-1	many	TRBJ2-2	CSAYPSVDITNTGELFF	TGCAGTGCTTACCCAAGTGTTGACATTACTAACACCGGGGAGCTGTTTTTT
TRBD1	TRBV5-6	NA	TRBJ2-2	CASSPGGTGFVGELFF	TGTGCCAGCAGCCCCGGCGGGACAGGGTTCGTCGGGGAGCTGTTTTTT
NA	TRBV29-1	NA	TRBJ2-5	CSVERGGSETQYF	TGCAGCGTTGAGAGGGGAGGTTCCGAGACCCAGTACTTC
NA	TRBV12-3/TRBV12-4	many	TRBJ2-3	CASSLDGPSAQYF	TGTGCCAGCAGTTTAGACGGCCCTTCGGCGCAGTATTTT
NA	TRBV18	many	TRBJ2-5	CASSEEYQETQYF	TGTGCCAGCTCTGAGGAGTACCAAGAGACCCAGTACTTC
NA	TRBV6-2/TRBV6-3	NA	TRBJ2-7	CASSLNWDTYYEQYF	TGTGCCAGCAGTTTAAACTGGGACACCTACTACGAGCAGTACTTC